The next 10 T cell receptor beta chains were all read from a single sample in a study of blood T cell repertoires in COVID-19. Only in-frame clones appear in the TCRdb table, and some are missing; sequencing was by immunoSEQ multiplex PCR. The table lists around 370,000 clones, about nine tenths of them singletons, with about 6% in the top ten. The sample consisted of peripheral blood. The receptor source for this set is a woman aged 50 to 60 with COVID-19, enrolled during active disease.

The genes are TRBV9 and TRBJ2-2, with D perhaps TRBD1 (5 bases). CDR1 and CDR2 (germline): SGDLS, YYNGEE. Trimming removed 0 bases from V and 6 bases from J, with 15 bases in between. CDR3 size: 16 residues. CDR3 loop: CASSVEVGRKSGELFF. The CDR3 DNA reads TGTGCCAGCAGCGTAGAGGTGGGGCGTAAGTCCGGGGAGCTGTTTTTT. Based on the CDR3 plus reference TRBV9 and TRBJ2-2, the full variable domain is DSGVTQTPKHLITATGQRVTLRCSPRSGDLSVYWYQQSLDQGLQFLIQYYNGEERAKGNILERFSAQQFPDLHSELNLSSLELGDSALYFCASSVEVGRKSGELFFGEGSRLTVL.

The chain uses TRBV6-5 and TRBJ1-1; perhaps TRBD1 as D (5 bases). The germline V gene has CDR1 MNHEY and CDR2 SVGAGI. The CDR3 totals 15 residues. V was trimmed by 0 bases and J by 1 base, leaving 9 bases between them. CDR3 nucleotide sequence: TGTGCCAGCAGTTACTCGAGGACACCGAACACTGAAGCTTTCTTT. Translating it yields CASSYSRTPNTEAFF.

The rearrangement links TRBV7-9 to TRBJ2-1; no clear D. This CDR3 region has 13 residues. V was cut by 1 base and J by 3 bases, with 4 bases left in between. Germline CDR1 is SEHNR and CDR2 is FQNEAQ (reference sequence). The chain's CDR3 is CASSLVLYNEQFF. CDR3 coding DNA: TGTGCCAGCAGCTTAGTTCTCTACAATGAGCAGTTCTTC.

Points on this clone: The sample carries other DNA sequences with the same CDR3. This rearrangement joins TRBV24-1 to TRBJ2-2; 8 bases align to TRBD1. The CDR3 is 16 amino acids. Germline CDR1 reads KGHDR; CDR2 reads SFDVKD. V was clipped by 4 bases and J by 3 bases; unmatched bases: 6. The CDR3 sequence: CATSDLGQGDTGELFF. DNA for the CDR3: TGTGCCACCAGTGACCTCGGACAGGGCGACACCGGGGAGCTGTTTTTT.

The CDR3 nucleotides are TGTGCCAGCAGCTTGGGACTAGCGGGAGGAGGCGATGAGCAGTTCTTC. The encoded protein is CASSLGLAGGGDEQFF. J is TRBJ2-1 and V is TRBV5-4; 13 positions match TRBD2. This CDR3 has 16 amino acids. Losses at the gene ends were 0 bases for V and 8 bases for J; bases not matched to a gene: 5. Germline lookup yields CDR1 SGHNT and CDR2 YYREEE (reference sequence).

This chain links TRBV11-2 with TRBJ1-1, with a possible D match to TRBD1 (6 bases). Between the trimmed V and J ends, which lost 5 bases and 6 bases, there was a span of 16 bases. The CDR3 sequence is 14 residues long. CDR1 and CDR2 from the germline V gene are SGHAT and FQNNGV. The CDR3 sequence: CASSADRLMAEAFF. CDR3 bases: TGTGCCAGCAGCGCCGACAGGCTGATGGCTGAAGCTTTCTTT.

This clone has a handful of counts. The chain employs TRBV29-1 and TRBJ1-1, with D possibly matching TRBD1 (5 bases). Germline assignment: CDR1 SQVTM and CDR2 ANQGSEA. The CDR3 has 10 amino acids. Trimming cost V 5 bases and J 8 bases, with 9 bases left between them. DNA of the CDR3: TGCAGCGTTTCGACAGTAGAAGCTTTCTTT. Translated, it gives CSVSTVEAFF.

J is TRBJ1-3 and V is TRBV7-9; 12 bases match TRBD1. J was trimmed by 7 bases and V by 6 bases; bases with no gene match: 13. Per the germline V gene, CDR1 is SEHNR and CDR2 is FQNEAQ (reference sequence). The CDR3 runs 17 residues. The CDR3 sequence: CASSPNYRDRGRNTIYF. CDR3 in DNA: TGTGCCAGCAGTCCAAACTACCGGGACAGGGGGCGGAACACCATATATTTT.

Here the CDR3 reads CATSRGGALNTEAFF. The DNA of the CDR3 is TGTGCCACCAGCAGGGGGGGGGCGCTCAACACTGAAGCTTTCTTT. The chain employs TRBV15 and TRBJ1-1; the D gene is possibly TRBD1 (6 bases). V lost 3 bases to trimming and J lost 2 bases, with 13 bases between them. From germline, CDR1 is LNHNV and CDR2 YYDKDF (reference sequence). This CDR3 has 15 amino acids.

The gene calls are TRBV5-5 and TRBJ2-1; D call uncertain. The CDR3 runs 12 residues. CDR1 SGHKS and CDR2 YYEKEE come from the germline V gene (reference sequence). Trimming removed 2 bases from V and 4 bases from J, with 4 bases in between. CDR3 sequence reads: CASSFQYNEQFF. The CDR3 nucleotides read TGTGCCAGCAGCTTTCAATACAATGAGCAGTTCTTC.